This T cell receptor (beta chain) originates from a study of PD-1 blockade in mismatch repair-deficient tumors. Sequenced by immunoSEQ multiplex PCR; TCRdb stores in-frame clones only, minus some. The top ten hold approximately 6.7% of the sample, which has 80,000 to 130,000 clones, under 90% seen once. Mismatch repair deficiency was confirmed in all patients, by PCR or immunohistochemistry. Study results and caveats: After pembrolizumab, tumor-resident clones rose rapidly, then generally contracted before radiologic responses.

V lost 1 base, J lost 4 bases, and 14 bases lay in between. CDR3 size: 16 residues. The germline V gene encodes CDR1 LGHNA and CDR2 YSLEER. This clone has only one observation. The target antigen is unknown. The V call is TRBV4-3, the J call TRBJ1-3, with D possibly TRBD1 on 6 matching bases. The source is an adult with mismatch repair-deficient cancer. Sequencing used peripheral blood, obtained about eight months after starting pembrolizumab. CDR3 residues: CASSQAPQGMGNTIYF. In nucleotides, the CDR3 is TGCGCCAGCAGCCAAGCCCCCCAGGGGATGGGAAACACCATATATTTT.